The T cell receptor (beta chain) described here comes from a study of tumor-infiltrating lymphocytes in primary liver carcinoma. On this clonotype itself: This sequence may be a read error, since a much larger clone differs from it by one base.

Germline V gene sequence: CDR1 SQVTM, CDR2 ANQGSEA. The length of the CDR3 is 13 residues. Trimming cost V 7 bases and J 4 bases, with 17 bases left between them. Reverse transcription of roughly 480 ng total RNA with a constant-region primer produced TCR beta cDNA. Libraries of TCR beta came from three nested multiplex PCR rounds with slightly modified ARM-PCR. Use of TRBV1-TRBV30 forward primers with a C-beta reverse primer characterized the first two PCR rounds, which lasted ten to eleven cycles each. TCRdb re-derived calls from the multiplex PCR reads in MiXCR, one entry per CDR3 protein. Seen here are about 200,000 distinct CDR3 sequences, almost 65% observed once, and the top ten hold around 7.1%. Unsorted whole blood supplied the RNA, and germline DNA was extracted too.

This sequence was found in a woman aged 55-70 years with primary liver carcinoma and hepatitis B virus infection. The genes are TRBV29-1 and TRBJ2-7; perhaps TRBD1 as D (6 bases). The sequenced material came from peripheral blood. CDR3 in amino acids: CSECTGSPYEQYF. CDR3 in DNA: TGCAGCGAGTGTACAGGGTCTCCGTACGAGCAGTACTTC.